Listed below are T cell receptor beta chains from one sample, sequenced in a study of blood T cells in healthy people across ages. One entry per CDR3 protein, called by TCRdb with MiXCR from the 5' RACE reads. The data show hundreds of thousands of distinct CDR3 sequences, about 53% seen once. Sequencing used blood. Source of these receptors: a man of 80 years or more in good health. Each CDR3 is given with its conserved first and last residue. The D gene is left open where the match is weak. Not every row has a clone size; where given, it reads once, few, many or a size class.

d_gene	v_gene	j_gene	abundance	CDR3aa	CDR3nt
-	TRBV10-3	TRBJ2-7	few	CAIDWVEVRYEQYF	TGTGCCATCGACTGGGTAGAAGTCCGGTACGAGCAGTACTTC
TRBD1	TRBV11-2	TRBJ2-1	once	CASSYDRGRYEQFF	TGTGCCAGCAGCTATGACAGGGGCCGCTATGAGCAGTTCTTC
TRBD2	TRBV20-1	TRBJ2-1	few	CSARPSGRAEGGQFF	TGCAGTGCTAGACCTAGCGGGAGGGCCGAAGGTGGGCAGTTCTTC
-	TRBV12-3/TRBV12-4	TRBJ2-1	many	CASSLERTVLGYNEQFF	TGTGCCAGCAGTTTAGAAAGGACAGTGCTCGGCTACAATGAGCAGTTCTTC
-	TRBV12-3/TRBV12-4	TRBJ1-2	few	CASSPGHNYGYTF	TGTGCCAGCAGCCCCGGACACAACTATGGCTACACCTTC
-	TRBV7-9	TRBJ1-2	-	CASSLAEGESANYGYTF	TGTGCCAGCAGCTTAGCGGAGGGGGAGTCCGCTAACTATGGCTACACCTTC
TRBD1	TRBV6-6	TRBJ1-5	-	CASSLETGDNQPQHF	TGTGCCAGCAGTTTAGAAACAGGGGACAATCAGCCCCAGCATTTT
TRBD2	TRBV5-1	TRBJ2-5	-	CASGLAGGQETQYF	TGCGCCAGCGGCCTAGCGGGAGGCCAAGAGACCCAGTACTTC
-	TRBV20-1	TRBJ1-2	few	CSARDRAGTNYGYTF	TGCAGTGCTAGAGATCGGGCGGGAACTAACTATGGCTACACCTTC
-	TRBV10-3	TRBJ1-2	-	CAISVEGNYGYTF	TGTGCCATCAGTGTAGAAGGGAACTATGGCTACACCTTC
TRBD1	TRBV6-2/TRBV6-3	TRBJ2-4	-	CASSPLTGQGASAKNIQYF	TGTGCCAGCAGTCCACTGACCGGACAGGGGGCTTCAGCCAAAAACATTCAGTACTTC
TRBD2	TRBV11-3	TRBJ2-5	-	CASSPGRGLAGETQYF	TGTGCCAGCAGCCCTGGGCGTGGACTAGCGGGAGAGACCCAGTACTTC
-	TRBV11-2	TRBJ2-3	many	CASSLGPLNTQYF	TGTGCCAGCAGCTTAGGCCCACTTAATACGCAGTATTTT
-	TRBV27	TRBJ1-5	few	CASSLTPYSNQPQHF	TGTGCCAGCAGTTTAACACCCTATAGCAATCAGCCCCAGCATTTT
-	TRBV21-1	TRBJ2-3	-	CASSKVLDTQYF	TGTGCCAGCAGCAAGGTCCTAGATACGCAGTATTTT
-	TRBV9	TRBJ2-2	-	CASSVGRRERTGELFF	TGTGCCAGCAGCGTGGGGCGTCGGGAGAGGACCGGGGAGCTGTTTTTT
-	TRBV27	TRBJ2-6	-	CASSPSRTGANVLTF	TGTGCCAGCAGTCCTTCAAGGACTGGGGCCAACGTCCTGACTTTC
-	TRBV20-1	TRBJ2-5	-	CSATPRLGMNGQNF	TGCAGTGCAACCCCGAGGCTGGGAATGAACGGGCAGAACTTC
TRBD2	TRBV9	TRBJ2-2	-	CASSAGEGPNTGELFF	TGTGCCAGCAGTGCCGGGGAGGGGCCGAACACCGGGGAGCTGTTTTTT
TRBD2	TRBV6-1	TRBJ2-1	-	CASSRSGTSGRGSYNEQFF	TGTGCCAGCAGTCGCTCCGGGACTAGCGGGAGGGGCTCCTACAATGAGCAGTTCTTC
-	TRBV28	TRBJ1-1	-	CASSPAGTHTEAFF	TGTGCCAGCAGTCCCGCGGGTACGCACACTGAAGCTTTCTTT
TRBD2	TRBV5-1	TRBJ2-7	once	CASSFLGASGGPYEQYF	TGCGCCAGCAGCTTCTTAGGGGCTAGCGGGGGACCCTACGAGCAGTACTTC
TRBD1	TRBV4-1	TRBJ1-4	-	CASSQDPPGTGGSNEKLFF	TGCGCCAGCAGCCAAGATCCTCCCGGGACAGGGGGGTCTAATGAAAAACTGTTTTTT
-	TRBV10-3	TRBJ2-7	-	CAISGAQGSSEQYF	TGTGCCATCAGTGGGGCACAGGGTTCGAGCGAGCAGTACTTC
TRBD2	TRBV10-3	TRBJ2-7	few	CAIRGTSGGSYEQYF	TGTGCCATCAGAGGGACTAGCGGGGGTTCTTACGAGCAGTACTTC
TRBD2	TRBV7-7	TRBJ2-1	-	CASSSGLAGHNEQFF	TGTGCTAGCAGCTCGGGACTAGCGGGACACAATGAGCAGTTCTTC
TRBD1	TRBV11-2	TRBJ2-5	many	CASSLVPGGVRETQYF	TGTGCCAGCAGCTTAGTCCCAGGGGGCGTGAGAGAGACCCAGTACTTC
TRBD1	TRBV10-2	TRBJ1-6	many	CASAQGAKNSPLHF	TGCGCCAGCGCCCAGGGGGCCAAGAATTCACCCCTCCACTTT
-	TRBV5-1	TRBJ2-7	few	CASSLVQGAVYEQYF	TGCGCCAGCAGCTTGGTTCAGGGTGCGGTCTACGAGCAGTACTTC
TRBD2	TRBV3-1	TRBJ2-4	-	CASSRRGGPDQYF	TGTGCCAGCAGCCGCCGGGGAGGGCCGGATCAGTACTTC
-	TRBV27	TRBJ1-6	-	CASSLLSGTNSPLHF	TGTGCCAGCAGTTTATTATCCGGGACTAATTCACCCCTCCACTTT
-	TRBV28	TRBJ2-3	-	CASSVPRTASDTQYF	TGTGCCAGCAGCGTACCCCGGACTGCGTCAGATACGCAGTATTTT
-	TRBV10-3	TRBJ2-3	-	CAISGAGGSADTQYF	TGTGCCATCAGTGGGGCAGGAGGATCCGCAGATACGCAGTATTTT
-	TRBV29-1	TRBJ1-2	-	CSGPPGNYGYTF	TGCAGCGGCCCCCCAGGGAACTATGGCTACACCTTC
TRBD2	TRBV20-1	TRBJ2-3	many	CSASPGLAGEEWSTDTQYF	TGCAGTGCTTCCCCTGGACTAGCGGGAGAGGAATGGAGCACAGATACGCAGTATTTT
-	TRBV20-1	TRBJ2-7	few	CSAGPLTGYEQYF	TGCAGTGCTGGCCCGTTAACGGGTTACGAGCAGTACTTC
-	TRBV7-3	TRBJ1-2	once	CASSLGSGRGGGYTF	TGTGCCAGCAGCTTAGGATCAGGCAGGGGAGGCGGCTACACCTTC
TRBD2	TRBV7-2	TRBJ2-7	few	CASSLVWTSYEQYF	TGTGCCAGCAGCTTAGTCTGGACTAGCTACGAGCAGTACTTC
-	TRBV6-1	TRBJ2-5	-	CASSSRQETQYF	TGTGCCAGCAGTAGCCGGCAAGAGACCCAGTACTTC
-	TRBV29-1	TRBJ2-5	few	CSGFQGGETQYF	TGCAGCGGTTTCCAGGGCGGCGAGACCCAGTACTTC